Shown below are 18 T cell receptor beta chains from a single sample sequenced in a study of CD8+ T cells in alopecia areata. Described treatment: oral pan-JAK inhibitor, 5-10 mg twice daily. TCR sequencing used cDNA made by reverse transcription of extracted RNA. Produced via immunoSEQ multiplex PCR; TCRdb's table is partial and in-frame only. The table includes about 99,000 clones, around 86% detected once. Material: CD8+ T cells sorted from blood, obtained at approximately week 34, from a patient treated with tofacitinib. The receptors here all came from a human donor with alopecia areata.

The rearrangement joins TRBV7-9 to TRBJ2-7; perhaps TRBD1 as D (5 bases). Trimming cost V 5 bases and J 2 bases, with 19 bases left between them. This CDR3 is built from 16 residues. Germline V lookup: CDR1 SEHNR, CDR2 FQNEAQ (reference sequence). CDR3 in amino acids: CASSPPRQGRTYEQYF. In nucleotides, the CDR3 is TGTGCCAGCAGCCCTCCCAGGCAGGGAAGAACCTACGAGCAGTACTTC.

The rearrangement uses TRBV29-1 and TRBJ1-3; 7 bases align to TRBD1. Germline V CDR1 and CDR2: SQVTM, ANQGSEA. J was trimmed by 0 bases and V by 7 bases; bases with no gene match: 6. This CDR3 contains 14 residues. The CDR3 DNA is TGCAGCGCCAGGGGGACTCACTCTGGAAACACCATATATTTT. Amino acid sequence: CSARGTHSGNTIYF.

V gene TRBV6-6 combines with J gene TRBJ2-3; TRBD2 agrees at 12 bases. The CDR3 is made up of 16 amino acids. The V gene end was trimmed by 0 bases and the J gene end by 4 bases; junction bases not matched to a gene: 2. Germline CDR1 reads MNHNY; CDR2 reads SVGAGI (reference sequence). As DNA, the CDR3 is TGTGCCAGCAGTTACTCGACTAGCGGGAGCCCAGATACGCAGTATTTT. Its translation: CASSYSTSGSPDTQYF.

As DNA, the CDR3 is TGTGCCAGCAGCCGAAAGACAGCCCCAGGATCCCTAAACAATGAGCAGTTCTTC. Translating gives CASSRKTAPGSLNNEQFF. This chain connects TRBV4-2 to TRBJ2-1, with D maybe TRBD1 (5 bases). The germline V gene has CDR1 LGHNA and CDR2 YNFKEQ. CDR3 length equals 18 residues. The V gene lost 4 bases and the J gene lost 5 bases, with 24 bases spanning the gap.

The gene calls are TRBV5-4 and TRBJ1-5, with D unclear. Germline V gene sequence: CDR1 SGHNT, CDR2 YYREEE (reference sequence). This CDR3 contains 14 residues. Deletions cut 2 bases from V and 1 base from J, with 7 bases between. CDR3 sequence: CASSFFGSNQPQHF. CDR3 DNA sequence: TGTGCCAGCAGCTTCTTTGGGAGCAATCAGCCCCAGCATTTT. The variable domain in full, with the rest retrieved from reference TRBV5-4 and TRBJ1-5, is ETGVTQSPTHLIKTRGQQVTLRCSSQSGHNTVSWYQQALGQGPQFIFQYYREEENGRGNFPPRFSGLQFPNYSSELNVNALELDDSALYLCASSFFGSNQPQHFGDGTRLSIL.

The V gene is TRBV5-1, the J gene TRBJ2-1, with 8 bases identical to TRBD2. Germline V lookup: CDR1 SGHRS, CDR2 YFSETQ. Losses at the gene ends were 3 bases for V and 9 bases for J; bases not matched to a gene: 14. The CDR3 spans 16 residues. CDR3 sequence: CASSSQSGLAGSEQFF. DNA of the CDR3: TGCGCCAGCAGCTCCCAGAGCGGGCTAGCGGGTTCTGAGCAGTTCTTC.

The V gene is TRBV23-1, the J gene TRBJ2-1; D unclear. TRBV23-1 is reported as an ORF; its role is uncertain. Trimming stripped 6 bases from V and 7 bases from J, with 10 bases between. CDR3 size: 12 residues. CDR3 coding DNA: TGCGCCAGCAGACTGACGGTGAATGAGCAGTTCTTC. Protein: CASRLTVNEQFF.

The chain combines TRBV7-6 with TRBJ2-7; possibly TRBD2 for D (5 bases). This CDR3 spans 14 amino acids. Looked up from germline, CDR1 is SGHVS and CDR2 is FNYEAQ. Trimming took 6 bases from V and 0 from J, leaving 12 bases between them. The DNA of the CDR3 is TGTGCCAGCAGGGTTGGTGAGGGCTCCTACGAGCAGTACTTC. Encoded protein: CASRVGEGSYEQYF.

CDR3: CASSPRDRASEETQYF. DNA for the CDR3: TGTGCCAGCAGCCCAAGAGACAGGGCATCGGAGGAGACCCAGTACTTC. This chain connects TRBV7-6 to TRBJ2-5, with 7 positions matching TRBD1. V dropped 5 bases and J dropped 5; count of bases not matched to a gene: 14. The CDR3 loop spans 16 amino acids. The germline CDR1 and CDR2 sequences are SGHVS and FNYEAQ.

This clone has just one count. V usage is TRBV7-9 and J usage is TRBJ2-7; D assignment may be TRBD1 or TRBD2 (5 bases each). V was shortened by 5 bases and J by 2 bases, with 10 bases between the two germline ends. This CDR3 contains 13 residues. Germline CDR1 and CDR2: SEHNR and FQNEAQ (reference sequence). CDR3 DNA: TGTGCCAGCAGCCCTCGGGACGCCTACGAGCAGTACTTC. This encodes CASSPRDAYEQYF.

The chain uses TRBV5-1 and TRBJ2-3; 8 bases map to TRBD1. The germline V gene encodes CDR1 SGHRS and CDR2 YFSETQ. The CDR3 contains 15 residues. V shed 4 bases, J shed 2 bases, and the junction held 6 bases outside the gene matches. The CDR3 DNA reads TGCGCCAGCAGCCTAGGACAGGGACCCACAGATACGCAGTATTTT. It codes for CASSLGQGPTDTQYF.

This clone has only a few counts. V and J are TRBV6-6 and TRBJ2-7; D is ambiguous. Germline V gene sequence: CDR1 MNHNY, CDR2 SVGAGI (reference sequence). V lost 10 bases and J lost 6, with 22 bases in between. The CDR3 sequence is 14 residues long. CDR3 loop: CATRDPFSGLEQYF. CDR3 DNA: TGTGCCACCCGAGACCCCTTCAGTGGTCTCGAGCAGTACTTC.

The chain joins TRBV27 to TRBJ1-2; D ambiguous. This CDR3 is 14 amino acids long. The V gene's germline CDR1 is MNHEY and CDR2 SMNVEV (reference sequence). With 1 base removed from V and 1 base from J, the gap between germline ends came to 7 bases. The CDR3 here is CASSLLGSNYGYTF. The CDR3 nucleotides read TGTGCCAGCAGTTTATTGGGCAGTAACTATGGCTACACCTTC.

About this clone: The sample carries other DNA sequences with the same CDR3. The chain has TRBV5-4 and TRBJ1-5, with 9 bases lining up with TRBD1. The V gene end was trimmed by 4 bases and the J gene end by 4 bases; junction bases not matched to a gene: 3. The CDR3 runs 14 residues. CDR1 SGHNT and CDR2 YYREEE come from the germline V gene (reference sequence). CDR3 residues: CASSPGTGNQPQHF. The DNA for the CDR3 is TGTGCCAGCAGCCCTGGGACAGGGAATCAGCCCCAGCATTTT.

V gene TRBV16 combines with J gene TRBJ1-1, with D hard to call. This CDR3 has 13 amino acids. The germline V and J ends were trimmed by 4 bases and 3 bases, with 9 bases remaining between them. From germline, CDR1 is KGHSY and CDR2 FQNENV. DNA of the CDR3: TGTGCCAGCAGCCTGGCGGGGTACACTGAAGCTTTCTTT. This gives the protein CASSLAGYTEAFF.

V and J are TRBV7-9 and TRBJ2-7; tentatively, D is TRBD1 (6 bases). Trimming removed 0 bases at V and 5 bases at J, with 14 bases between. This CDR3 comprises 15 residues. In germline, CDR1 is SEHNR, CDR2 FQNEAQ (reference sequence). The CDR3 loop is CASSLALGALNEQYF. In nucleotides, the CDR3 is TGTGCCAGCAGCTTAGCTCTGGGGGCGTTAAACGAGCAGTACTTC.

The chain joins TRBV11-2 to TRBJ2-7; D gene uncertain. Germline CDR1 is SGHAT and CDR2 is FQNNGV. This CDR3 has 14 residues. Between the trimmed V and J ends, which lost 2 bases and 0 bases, there was a span of 8 bases. This chain's CDR3 is CASSLRTDSYEQYF. The CDR3 DNA follows: TGTGCCAGCAGCTTACGGACGGACTCCTACGAGCAGTACTTC.

The V gene is TRBV2, the J gene TRBJ1-1, with TRBD1 identical over 9 bases. Unmatched junction bases numbered 3, after V lost 6 bases and J lost 1 base. This CDR3 spans 14 amino acids. Germline V gives CDR1 SNHLY, CDR2 FYNNEI. The DNA for the CDR3 is TGTGCCAGCAGACTGACAGGGGGGAACACTGAAGCTTTCTTT. It is translated as CASRLTGGNTEAFF.